The subject of this entry is one TCR beta chain. Its cognate antigen is unknown. The trim removed 5 bases at V and 3 bases at J, leaving 5 bases unmatched. CDR1 SGHTA and CDR2 FQGNSA come from the germline V gene. The CDR3 spans 15 residues. This record belongs to a study of cytomegalovirus exposure and HLA in healthy donors. Study-wide results and limits: Trimming of TCR beta V- and J-genes showed a link, identified in a later analysis, to a missense DCLRE1C variant.

PCR involved 60 Vbeta and 13 Jbeta primers. The method was immunoSEQ multiplex PCR; TCRdb's version includes in-frame clones alone and lacks a portion of them. The sample holds some 51,000 clones. The chain uses TRBV7-2 and TRBJ2-1; 9 bases are a match to TRBD1. Material for sequencing was PBMCs. The receptor's source is a middle-aged man in good health and CMV-seropositive. Written as DNA, the CDR3 is TGTGCCAGCAGCATGGGACAGGGAAACTACAATGAGCAGTTCTTC. Protein sequence: CASSMGQGNYNEQFF.